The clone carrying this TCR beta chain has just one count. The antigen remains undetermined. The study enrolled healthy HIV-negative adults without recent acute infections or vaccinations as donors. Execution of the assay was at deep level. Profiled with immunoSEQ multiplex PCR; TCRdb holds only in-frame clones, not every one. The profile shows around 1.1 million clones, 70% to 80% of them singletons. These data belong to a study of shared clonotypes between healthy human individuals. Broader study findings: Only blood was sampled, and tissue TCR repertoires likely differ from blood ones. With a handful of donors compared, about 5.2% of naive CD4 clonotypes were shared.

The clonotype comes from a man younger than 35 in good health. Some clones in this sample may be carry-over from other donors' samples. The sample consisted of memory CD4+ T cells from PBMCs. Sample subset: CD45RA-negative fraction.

CDR3 in amino acids: CASRRQDGFTGNEQYF. CDR3 DNA: TGCGCCAGCAGGAGGCAGGACGGATTCACGGGGAACGAGCAGTACTTC. V is TRBV5-1 and J is TRBJ2-7; D might be TRBD2 (5 bases). The CDR3 contains 16 residues. Trimming took off 5 bases at V and 5 bases at J, with 23 bases between the two ends. The germline gives CDR1 SGHRS, CDR2 YFSETQ.